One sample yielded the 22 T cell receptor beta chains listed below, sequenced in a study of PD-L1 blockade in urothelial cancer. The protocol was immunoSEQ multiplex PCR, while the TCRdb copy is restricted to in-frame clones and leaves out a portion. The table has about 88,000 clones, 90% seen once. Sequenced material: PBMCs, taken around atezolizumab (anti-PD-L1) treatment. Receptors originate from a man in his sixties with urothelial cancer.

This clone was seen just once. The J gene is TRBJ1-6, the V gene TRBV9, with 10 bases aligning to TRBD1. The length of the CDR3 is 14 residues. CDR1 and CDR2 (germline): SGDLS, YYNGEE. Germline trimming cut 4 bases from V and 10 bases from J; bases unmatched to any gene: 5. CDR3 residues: CASSSGQGDSPLHF. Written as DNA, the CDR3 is TGTGCCAGCAGCTCCGGACAGGGGGACTCACCCCTCCACTTT.

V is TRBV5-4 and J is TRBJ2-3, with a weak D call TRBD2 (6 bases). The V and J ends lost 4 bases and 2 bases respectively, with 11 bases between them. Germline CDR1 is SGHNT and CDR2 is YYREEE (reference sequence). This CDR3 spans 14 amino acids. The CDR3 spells CASSPGLNTDTQYF. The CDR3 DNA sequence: TGTGCCAGCAGCCCTGGACTAAACACAGATACGCAGTATTTT.

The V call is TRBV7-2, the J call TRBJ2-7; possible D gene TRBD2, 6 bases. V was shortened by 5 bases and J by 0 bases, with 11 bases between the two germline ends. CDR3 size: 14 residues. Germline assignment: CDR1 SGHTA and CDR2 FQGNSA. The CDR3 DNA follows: TGTGCCAGCAGCGAATGGACTACCTCCTACGAGCAGTACTTC. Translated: CASSEWTTSYEQYF.

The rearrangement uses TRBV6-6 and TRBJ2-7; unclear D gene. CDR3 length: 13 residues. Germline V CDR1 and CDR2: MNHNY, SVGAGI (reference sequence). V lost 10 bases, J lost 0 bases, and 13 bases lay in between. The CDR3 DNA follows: TGTGCCATTTCGTGGGCCCTCTCCTACGAGCAGTACTTC. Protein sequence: CAISWALSYEQYF.

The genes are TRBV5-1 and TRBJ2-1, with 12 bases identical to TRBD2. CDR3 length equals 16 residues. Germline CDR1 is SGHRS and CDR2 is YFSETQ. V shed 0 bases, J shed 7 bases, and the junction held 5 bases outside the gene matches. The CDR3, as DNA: TGCGCCAGCAGCTTGGTTCTAGCGGGAGGGCCGAATGAGCAGTTCTTC. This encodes CASSLVLAGGPNEQFF.

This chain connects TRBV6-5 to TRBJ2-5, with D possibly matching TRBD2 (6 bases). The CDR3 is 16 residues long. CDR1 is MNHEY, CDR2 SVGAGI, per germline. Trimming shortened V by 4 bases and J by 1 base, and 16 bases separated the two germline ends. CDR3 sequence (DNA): TGTGCCAGCAGTTCCCACGGTGCGGGATTCCAAGAGACCCAGTACTTC. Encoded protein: CASSSHGAGFQETQYF.

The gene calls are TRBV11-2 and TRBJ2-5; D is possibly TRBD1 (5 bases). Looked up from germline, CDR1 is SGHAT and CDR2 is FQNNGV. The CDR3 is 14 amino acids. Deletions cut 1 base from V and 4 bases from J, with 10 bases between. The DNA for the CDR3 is TGTGCCAGCAGCTTAGGACCAGGGTCAGAGACCCAGTACTTC. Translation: CASSLGPGSETQYF.

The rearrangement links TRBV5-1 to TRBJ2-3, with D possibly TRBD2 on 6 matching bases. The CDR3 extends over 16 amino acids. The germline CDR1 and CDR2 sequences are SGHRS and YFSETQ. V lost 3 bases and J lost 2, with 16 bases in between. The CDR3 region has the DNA TGCGCCAGCAGCTCTTTGGGACTGGGGCTCACAGATACGCAGTATTTT. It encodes CASSSLGLGLTDTQYF.

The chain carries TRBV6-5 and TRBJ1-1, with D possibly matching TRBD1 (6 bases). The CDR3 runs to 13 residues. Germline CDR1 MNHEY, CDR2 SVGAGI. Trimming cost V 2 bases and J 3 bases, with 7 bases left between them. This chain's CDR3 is CASSYDRYTEAFF. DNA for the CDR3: TGTGCCAGCAGTTACGACAGGTACACTGAAGCTTTCTTT.

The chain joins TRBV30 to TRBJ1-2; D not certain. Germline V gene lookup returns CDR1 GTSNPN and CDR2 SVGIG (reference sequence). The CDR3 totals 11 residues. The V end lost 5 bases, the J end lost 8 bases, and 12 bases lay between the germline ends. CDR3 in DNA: TGTGCCTGGGTTCATTATGGCGGCTACACCTTC. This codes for CAWVHYGGYTF.

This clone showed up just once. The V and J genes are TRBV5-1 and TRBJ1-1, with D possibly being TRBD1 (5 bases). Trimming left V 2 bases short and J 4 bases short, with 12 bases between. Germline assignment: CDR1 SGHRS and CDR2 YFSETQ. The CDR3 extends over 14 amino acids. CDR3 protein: CASSLLVGGTEAFF. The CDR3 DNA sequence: TGCGCCAGCAGCTTATTAGTCGGGGGCACTGAAGCTTTCTTT.

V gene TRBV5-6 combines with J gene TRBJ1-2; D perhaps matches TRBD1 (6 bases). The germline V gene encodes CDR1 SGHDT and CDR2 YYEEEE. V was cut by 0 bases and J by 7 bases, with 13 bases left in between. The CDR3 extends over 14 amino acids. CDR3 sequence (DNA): TGTGCCAGCAGCTTGGACCGGGGGGCGCGTGGCTACACCTTC. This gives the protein CASSLDRGARGYTF.

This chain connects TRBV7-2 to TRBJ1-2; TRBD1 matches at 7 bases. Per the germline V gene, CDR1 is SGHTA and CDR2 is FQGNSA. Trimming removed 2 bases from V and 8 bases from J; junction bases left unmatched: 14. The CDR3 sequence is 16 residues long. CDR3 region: CASSLTADDRAVGYTF. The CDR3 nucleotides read TGTGCCAGCAGCTTAACCGCGGATGACAGGGCGGTAGGCTACACCTTC.

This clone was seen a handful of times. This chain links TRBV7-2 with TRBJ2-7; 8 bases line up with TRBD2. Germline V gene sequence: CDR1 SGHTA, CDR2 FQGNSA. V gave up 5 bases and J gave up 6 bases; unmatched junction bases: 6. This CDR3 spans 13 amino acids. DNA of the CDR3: TGTGCCAGCAGCCACAGCGGGAGCGGCGAGCAGTACTTC. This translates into CASSHSGSGEQYF.

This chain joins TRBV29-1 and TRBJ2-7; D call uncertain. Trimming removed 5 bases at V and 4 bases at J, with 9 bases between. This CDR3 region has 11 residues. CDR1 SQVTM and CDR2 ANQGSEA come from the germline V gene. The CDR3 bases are TGCAGCGTTTCTATAGATTACGAGCAGTACTTC. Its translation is CSVSIDYEQYF.

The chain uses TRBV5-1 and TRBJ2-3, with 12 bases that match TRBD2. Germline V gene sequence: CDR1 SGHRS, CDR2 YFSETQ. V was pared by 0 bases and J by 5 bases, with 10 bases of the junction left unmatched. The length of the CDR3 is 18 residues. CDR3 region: CASSLAPSGGASGDTQYF. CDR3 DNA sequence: TGCGCCAGCAGCTTGGCCCCTAGCGGGGGGGCCAGTGGAGATACGCAGTATTTT.

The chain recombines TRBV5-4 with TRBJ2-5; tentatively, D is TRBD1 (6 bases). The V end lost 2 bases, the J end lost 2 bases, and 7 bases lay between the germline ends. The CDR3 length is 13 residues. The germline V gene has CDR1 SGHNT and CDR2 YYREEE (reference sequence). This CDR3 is CASSFTGQETQYF. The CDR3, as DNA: TGTGCCAGCAGCTTTACAGGGCAAGAGACCCAGTACTTC. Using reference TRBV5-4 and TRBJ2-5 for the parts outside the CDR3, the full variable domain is ETGVTQSPTHLIKTRGQQVTLRCSSQSGHNTVSWYQQALGQGPQFIFQYYREEENGRGNFPPRFSGLQFPNYSSELNVNALELDDSALYLCASSFTGQETQYFGPGTRLLVL.

The CDR3 reads CASSFDKGTEAFF. In nucleotides, the CDR3 is TGTGCCAGCAGTTTTGACAAAGGCACTGAAGCTTTCTTT. This rearrangement joins TRBV28 to TRBJ1-1, with no clear D. Trimming shortened V by 3 bases and J by 4 bases, and 9 bases separated the two germline ends. Germline values: CDR1 MDHEN, CDR2 SYDVKM. The CDR3 contains 13 residues.

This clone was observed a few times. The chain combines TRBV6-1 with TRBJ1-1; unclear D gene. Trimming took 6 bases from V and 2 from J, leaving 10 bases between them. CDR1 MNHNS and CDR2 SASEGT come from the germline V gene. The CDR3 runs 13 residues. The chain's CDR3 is CASRAQSNTEAFF. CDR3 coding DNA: TGTGCCAGCAGGGCACAGAGCAACACTGAAGCTTTCTTT.

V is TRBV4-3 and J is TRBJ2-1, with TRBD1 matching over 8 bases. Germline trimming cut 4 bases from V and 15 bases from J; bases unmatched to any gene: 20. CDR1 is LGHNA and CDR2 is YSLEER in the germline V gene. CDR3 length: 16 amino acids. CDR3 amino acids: CASSPASGQGGGNWFF. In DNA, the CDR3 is TGCGCCAGCAGCCCCGCATCAGGACAGGGTGGGGGTAACTGGTTCTTC.

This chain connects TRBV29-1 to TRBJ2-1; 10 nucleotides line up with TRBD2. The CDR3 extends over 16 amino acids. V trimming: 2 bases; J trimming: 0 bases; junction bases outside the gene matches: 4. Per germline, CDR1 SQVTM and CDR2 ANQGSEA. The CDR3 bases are TGCAGCGTTGAACTTGGACTAGCGGACTCCTACAATGAGCAGTTCTTC. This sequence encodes CSVELGLADSYNEQFF.

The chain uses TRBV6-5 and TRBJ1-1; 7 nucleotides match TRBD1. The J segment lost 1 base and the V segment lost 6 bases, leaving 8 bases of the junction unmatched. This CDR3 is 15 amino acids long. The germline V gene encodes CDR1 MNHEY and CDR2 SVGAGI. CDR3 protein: CASRLDRAENTEAFF. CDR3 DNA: TGTGCCAGCAGGCTAGACAGGGCGGAGAACACTGAAGCTTTCTTT.